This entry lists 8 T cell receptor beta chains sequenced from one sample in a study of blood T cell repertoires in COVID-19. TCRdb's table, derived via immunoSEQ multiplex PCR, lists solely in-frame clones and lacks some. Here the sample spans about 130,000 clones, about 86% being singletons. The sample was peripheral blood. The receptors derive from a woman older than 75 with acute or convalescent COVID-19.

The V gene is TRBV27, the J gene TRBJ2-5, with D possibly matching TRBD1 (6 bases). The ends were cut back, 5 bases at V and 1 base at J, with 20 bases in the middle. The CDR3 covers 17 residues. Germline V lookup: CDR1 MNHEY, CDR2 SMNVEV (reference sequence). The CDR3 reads CASSTSWAGVIQETQYF. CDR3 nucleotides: TGTGCCAGCAGTACAAGTTGGGCAGGGGTAATCCAAGAGACCCAGTACTTC.

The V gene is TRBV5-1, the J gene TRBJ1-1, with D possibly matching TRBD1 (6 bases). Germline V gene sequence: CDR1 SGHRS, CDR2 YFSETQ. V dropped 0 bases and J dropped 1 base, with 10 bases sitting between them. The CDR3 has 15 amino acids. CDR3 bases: TGCGCCAGCAGCTTGGGACAGGTATGGAACACTGAAGCTTTCTTT. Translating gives CASSLGQVWNTEAFF. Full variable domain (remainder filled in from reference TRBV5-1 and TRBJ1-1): KAGVTQTPRYLIKTRGQQVTLSCSPISGHRSVSWYQQTPGQGLQFLFEYFSETQRNKGNFPGRFSGRQFSNSRSEMNVSTLELGDSALYLCASSLGQVWNTEAFFGQGTRLTVV.

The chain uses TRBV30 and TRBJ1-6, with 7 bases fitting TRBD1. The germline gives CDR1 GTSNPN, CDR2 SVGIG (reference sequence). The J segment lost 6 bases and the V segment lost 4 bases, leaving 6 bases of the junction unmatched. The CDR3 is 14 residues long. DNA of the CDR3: TGTGCCTGGACAGGGGGGACGTCTAATTCACCCCTCCACTTT. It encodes CAWTGGTSNSPLHF.

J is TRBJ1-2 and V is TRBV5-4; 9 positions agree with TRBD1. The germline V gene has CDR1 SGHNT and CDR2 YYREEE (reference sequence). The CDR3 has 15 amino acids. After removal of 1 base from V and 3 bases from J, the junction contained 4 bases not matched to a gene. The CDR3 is CASSLTGGGDYGYTF. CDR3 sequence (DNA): TGTGCCAGCAGCTTGACAGGGGGCGGGGACTATGGCTACACCTTC.

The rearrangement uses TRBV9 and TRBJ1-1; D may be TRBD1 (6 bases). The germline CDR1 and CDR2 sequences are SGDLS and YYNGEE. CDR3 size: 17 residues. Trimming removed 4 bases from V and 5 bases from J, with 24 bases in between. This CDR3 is CASSPAIQTGKATEAFF. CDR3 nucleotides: TGTGCCAGCAGCCCGGCCATACAAACAGGGAAAGCGACTGAAGCTTTCTTT.

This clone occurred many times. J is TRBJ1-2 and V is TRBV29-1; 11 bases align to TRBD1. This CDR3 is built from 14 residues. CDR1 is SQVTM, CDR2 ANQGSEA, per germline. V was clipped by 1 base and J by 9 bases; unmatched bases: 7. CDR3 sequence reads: CSVEARDRGGSYTF. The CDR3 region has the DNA TGCAGCGTTGAAGCGAGGGACAGGGGGGGTAGCTACACCTTC. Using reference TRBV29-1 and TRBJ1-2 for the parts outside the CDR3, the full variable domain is SAVISQKPSRDICQRGTSLTIQCQVDSQVTMMFWYRQQPGQSLTLIATANQGSEATYESGFVIDKFPISRPNLTFSTLTVSNMSPEDSSIYLCSVEARDRGGSYTFGSGTRLTVV.

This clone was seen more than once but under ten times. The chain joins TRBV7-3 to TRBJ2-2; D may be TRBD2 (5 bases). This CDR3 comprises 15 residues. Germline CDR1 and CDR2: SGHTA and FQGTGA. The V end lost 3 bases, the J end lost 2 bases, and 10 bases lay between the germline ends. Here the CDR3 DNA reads TGTGCCAGCAGCTTGTTAGGGAGTAACACCGGGGAGCTGTTTTTT. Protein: CASSLLGSNTGELFF.

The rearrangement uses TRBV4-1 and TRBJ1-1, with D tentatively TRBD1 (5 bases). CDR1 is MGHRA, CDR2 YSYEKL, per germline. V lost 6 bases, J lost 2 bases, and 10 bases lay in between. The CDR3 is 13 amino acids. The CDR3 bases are TGCGCCAGCAGGGAGACAGCAAACACTGAAGCTTTCTTT. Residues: CASRETANTEAFF.